Listed here are 14 T cell receptor beta chains from one sample, sequenced in a study of identifying expanded T cells in peripheral blood. Clones were read by immunoSEQ multiplex PCR, and TCRdb kept only the in-frame ones, dropping some. The sample yields 70,000 to 100,000 clones, 88% seen once. Sequencing was carried out using blood. These TCRs come from a person between 18 and 70 years old in good health.

The chain uses TRBV4-1 and TRBJ2-2, with D unclear. V was shortened by 0 bases and J by 6 bases, with 8 bases between the two germline ends. The CDR3 is made up of 14 amino acids. The germline gives CDR1 MGHRA, CDR2 YSYEKL. In DNA, the CDR3 is TGCGCCAGCAGCCAAGAAACTACTTCCGGGGAGCTGTTTTTT. Protein sequence: CASSQETTSGELFF.

The chain carries TRBV4-1 and TRBJ1-1; D is ambiguous. Germline assignment: CDR1 MGHRA and CDR2 YSYEKL. Trimming shortened V by 1 base and J by 2 bases, and 17 bases separated the two germline ends. The CDR3 totals 17 residues. DNA for the CDR3: TGCGCCAGCAGCCAAGGGTTTGGGTTTCGCTTCAACACTGAAGCTTTCTTT. This translates into CASSQGFGFRFNTEAFF.

This chain uses TRBV19 with TRBJ1-1, with D possibly TRBD1 on 5 matching bases. The ends were cut back, 1 base at V and 4 bases at J, with 13 bases in the middle. Germline-derived CDR1 and CDR2 are LNHDA and SQIVND (reference sequence). The CDR3 is made up of 15 amino acids. The CDR3 DNA reads as TGTGCCAGTAGTATAGGCGGCAGGGCTAGCACTGAAGCTTTCTTT. Translated: CASSIGGRASTEAFF. The full variable domain, in which reference TRBV19 and TRBJ1-1 provide the parts outside the CDR3, is DGGITQSPKYLFRKEGQNVTLSCEQNLNHDAMYWYRQDPGQGLRLIYYSQIVNDFQKGDIAEGYSVSREKKESFPLTVTSAQKNPTAFYLCASSIGGRASTEAFFGQGTRLTVV.

The chain recombines TRBV5-1 with TRBJ2-1, with D maybe TRBD2 (5 bases). V was trimmed by 1 base and J by 7 bases, leaving 6 bases between them. Per germline, CDR1 SGHRS and CDR2 YFSETQ. The CDR3 length is 12 residues. The CDR3 DNA reads TGCGCCAGCAGCTTGACGGGGAATGAGCAGTTCTTC. Translated, it gives CASSLTGNEQFF.

The chain joins TRBV27 to TRBJ2-5; D gene uncertain. The CDR3 runs to 11 residues. Germline V gene data show CDR1 as MNHEY and CDR2 as SMNVEV (reference sequence). Trimming removed 6 bases at V and 1 base at J, with 3 bases between. The CDR3 sequence is CASRFQETQYF. The CDR3 nucleotides read TGTGCCAGCAGATTCCAAGAGACCCAGTACTTC.

The chain uses TRBV7-8 and TRBJ1-5; the D is unclear. CDR1 and CDR2 (germline): SGHVS, FQNEAQ. The length of the CDR3 is 15 residues. V was trimmed by 1 base and J by 3 bases, leaving 10 bases between them. The DNA for the CDR3 is TGTGCCAGCAGCTTAGGTTCGGGGAACAATCAGCCCCAGCATTTT. As protein: CASSLGSGNNQPQHF.

The gene calls are TRBV5-4 and TRBJ1-3, with D unresolved. The CDR3 has 15 amino acids. Between the trimmed V and J ends, which lost 4 bases and 4 bases, there was a span of 15 bases. Germline V gene sequence: CDR1 SGHNT, CDR2 YYREEE (reference sequence). CDR3 region: CASSPDRVSGNTIYF. CDR3 DNA: TGTGCCAGCAGCCCGGACCGGGTATCAGGAAACACCATATATTTT.

This clone came up once. The rearrangement links TRBV30 to TRBJ1-6, with D perhaps TRBD1 (6 bases). V was pared by 5 bases and J by 14 bases, with 22 bases between. The CDR3 has 14 residues. Germline CDR1 reads GTSNPN; CDR2 reads SVGIG (reference sequence). The CDR3 here is CAWVWDITGDTLHF. The CDR3 DNA is TGTGCCTGGGTGTGGGACATTACGGGGGACACCCTCCACTTT.

The chain joins TRBV6-5 to TRBJ1-5; D unresolved. This CDR3 spans 14 amino acids. Trimming left V 2 bases short and J 3 bases short, with 8 bases between. CDR1 MNHEY and CDR2 SVGAGI come from the germline V gene. The CDR3 here is CASSYVGYNQPQHF. The CDR3 DNA sequence: TGTGCCAGCAGTTACGTCGGATACAATCAGCCCCAGCATTTT.

This clone was counted only a few times. This rearrangement joins TRBV28 to TRBJ1-2, with 8 bases aligning to TRBD1. V gave up 2 bases and J gave up 6 bases; unmatched junction bases: 5. From germline, CDR1 is MDHEN and CDR2 SYDVKM. This CDR3 region has 14 residues. In nucleotides, the CDR3 is TGTGCCAGCAGTTTACTGACAGGGGCTGATGGCTACACCTTC. Translating it yields CASSLLTGADGYTF.

This clone has only a few counts. The V gene is TRBV7-9, the J gene TRBJ1-1, with D tentatively TRBD1 (5 bases). The CDR3 loop spans 15 amino acids. Trimming took off 4 bases at V and 1 base at J, with 13 bases between the two ends. Germline CDR1 SEHNR, CDR2 FQNEAQ (reference sequence). The CDR3: CASSSPGQPNTEAFF. The CDR3 DNA reads TGTGCCAGCAGCTCCCCGGGGCAGCCGAACACTGAAGCTTTCTTT.

This chain joins TRBV4-1 and TRBJ2-3, with 10 bases that match TRBD2. The germline gives CDR1 MGHRA, CDR2 YSYEKL. With V trimmed by 4 bases and J by 4 bases, 2 bases remained unmatched. CDR3 length: 14 residues. The CDR3, as DNA: TGCGCCAGCAGCCTTCTAGCGGGGGCAGATACGCAGTATTTT. This translates into CASSLLAGADTQYF.

This clone was counted only a few times. Other nucleotide sequences from this sample produce the same CDR3. The chain uses TRBV27 and TRBJ1-5; TRBD1 is a possible D gene (6 bases). The V gene lost 2 bases and the J gene lost 9 bases, with 8 bases spanning the gap. The CDR3 consists of 12 residues. Germline V gene data show CDR1 as MNHEY and CDR2 as SMNVEV (reference sequence). The CDR3 DNA reads as TGTGCCAGCAGTTTAGGGGGCGGGCCCCAGCATTTT. It codes for CASSLGGGPQHF.

This clone was counted ten times or more. The chain couples TRBV4-3 to TRBJ1-2; no reliable D call. CDR3 length: 14 amino acids. Trimming removed 0 bases at V and 9 bases at J, with 14 bases between. Germline CDR1 reads LGHNA; CDR2 reads YSLEER. The CDR3 spells CASSQESTGGRYTF. The CDR3 nucleotides read TGCGCCAGCAGCCAAGAGTCGACGGGTGGGCGCTACACCTTC.